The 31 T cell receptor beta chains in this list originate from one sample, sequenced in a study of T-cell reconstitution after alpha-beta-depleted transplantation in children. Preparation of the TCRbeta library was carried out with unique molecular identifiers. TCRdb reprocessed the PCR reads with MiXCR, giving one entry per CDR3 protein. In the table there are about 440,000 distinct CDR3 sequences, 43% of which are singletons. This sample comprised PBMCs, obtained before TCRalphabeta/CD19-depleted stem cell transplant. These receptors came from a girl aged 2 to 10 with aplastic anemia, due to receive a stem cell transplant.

DNA for the CDR3: TGCGCCAGCAGCTGGGGGACGGCCGGGGAGCTGTTTTTT. It yields the protein CASSWGTAGELFF. The chain couples TRBV5-1 to TRBJ2-2; D is perhaps TRBD1 or TRBD2 (5 bases each). Germline V gene lookup returns CDR1 SGHRS and CDR2 YFSETQ. Deletions cut 3 bases from V and 6 bases from J, with 9 bases between. CDR3 size: 13 residues.

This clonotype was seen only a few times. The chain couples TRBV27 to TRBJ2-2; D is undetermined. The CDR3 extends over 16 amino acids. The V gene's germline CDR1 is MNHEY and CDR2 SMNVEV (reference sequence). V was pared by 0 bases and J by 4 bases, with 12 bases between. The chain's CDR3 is CASSLSFAGVTGELFF. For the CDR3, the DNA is TGTGCCAGCAGTTTATCGTTCGCAGGTGTCACCGGGGAGCTGTTTTTT.

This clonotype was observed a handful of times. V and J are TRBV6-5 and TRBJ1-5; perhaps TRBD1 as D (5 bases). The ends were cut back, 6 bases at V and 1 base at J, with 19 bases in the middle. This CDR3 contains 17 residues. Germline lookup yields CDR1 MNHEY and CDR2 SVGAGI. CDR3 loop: CASSRRPRTRSNQPQHF. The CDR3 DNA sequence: TGTGCCAGCAGCCGACGACCCCGGACACGAAGCAATCAGCCCCAGCATTTT.

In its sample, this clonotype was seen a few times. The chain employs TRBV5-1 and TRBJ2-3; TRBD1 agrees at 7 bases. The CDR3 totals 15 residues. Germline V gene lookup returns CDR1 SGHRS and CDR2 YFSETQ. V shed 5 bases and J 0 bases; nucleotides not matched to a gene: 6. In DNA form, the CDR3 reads TGCGCCAGCAGGGCGACAGGGATAAGCACAGATACGCAGTATTTT. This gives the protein CASRATGISTDTQYF.

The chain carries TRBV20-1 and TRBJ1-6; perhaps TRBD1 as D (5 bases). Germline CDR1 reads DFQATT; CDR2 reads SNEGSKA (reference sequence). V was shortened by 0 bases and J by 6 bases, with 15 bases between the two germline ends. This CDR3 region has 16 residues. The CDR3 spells CSARDLWQGGNSPLHF. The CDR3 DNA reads TGCAGTGCTAGAGATCTCTGGCAGGGTGGTAATTCACCCCTCCACTTT.

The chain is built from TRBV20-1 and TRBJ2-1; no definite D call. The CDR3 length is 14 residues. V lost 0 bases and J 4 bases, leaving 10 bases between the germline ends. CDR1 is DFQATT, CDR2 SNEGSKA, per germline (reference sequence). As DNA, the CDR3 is TGCAGTGCTAGAGAGGCGAACTTATACAATGAGCAGTTCTTC. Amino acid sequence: CSAREANLYNEQFF.

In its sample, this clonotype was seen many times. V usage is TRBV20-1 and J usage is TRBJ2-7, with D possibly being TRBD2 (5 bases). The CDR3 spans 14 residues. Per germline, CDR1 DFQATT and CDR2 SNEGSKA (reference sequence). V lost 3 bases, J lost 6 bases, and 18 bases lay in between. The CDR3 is CSASGLLATGEQYF. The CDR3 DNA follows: TGCAGTGCTAGTGGCTTGCTAGCTACTGGCGAGCAGTACTTC.

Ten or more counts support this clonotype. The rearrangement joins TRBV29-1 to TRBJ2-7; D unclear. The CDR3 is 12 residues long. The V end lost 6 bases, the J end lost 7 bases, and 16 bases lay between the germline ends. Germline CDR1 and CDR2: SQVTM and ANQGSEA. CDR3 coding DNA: TGCAGCGTCGTGACATTATCGAGGGAGCAGTACTTC. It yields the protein CSVVTLSREQYF.

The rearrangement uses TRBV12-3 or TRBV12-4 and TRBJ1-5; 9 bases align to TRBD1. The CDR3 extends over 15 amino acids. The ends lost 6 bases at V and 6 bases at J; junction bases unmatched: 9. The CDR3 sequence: CASSQTGGGIQPQHF. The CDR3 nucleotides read TGTGCCAGCAGCCAGACAGGGGGAGGAATTCAGCCCCAGCATTTT.

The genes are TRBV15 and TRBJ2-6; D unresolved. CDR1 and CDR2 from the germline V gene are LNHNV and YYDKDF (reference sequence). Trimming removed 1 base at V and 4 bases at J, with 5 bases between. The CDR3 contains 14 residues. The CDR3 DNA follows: TGTGCCACCAGCAGAGTGGGAGGGGCCAACGTCCTGACTTTC. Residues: CATSRVGGANVLTF.

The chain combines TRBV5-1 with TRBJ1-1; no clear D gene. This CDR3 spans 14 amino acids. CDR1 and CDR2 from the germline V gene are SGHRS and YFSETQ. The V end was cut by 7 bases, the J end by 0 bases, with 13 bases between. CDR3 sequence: CASRAGSMNTEAFF. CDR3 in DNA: TGCGCCAGCCGGGCCGGGTCAATGAACACTGAAGCTTTCTTT.

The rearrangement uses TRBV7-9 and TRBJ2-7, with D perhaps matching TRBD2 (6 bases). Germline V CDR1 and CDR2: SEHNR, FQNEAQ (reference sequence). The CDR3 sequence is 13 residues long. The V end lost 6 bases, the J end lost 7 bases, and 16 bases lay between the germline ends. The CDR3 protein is CASRDGSTGEQYF. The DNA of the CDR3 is TGTGCCAGCAGGGACGGGAGTACGGGGGAGCAGTACTTC.

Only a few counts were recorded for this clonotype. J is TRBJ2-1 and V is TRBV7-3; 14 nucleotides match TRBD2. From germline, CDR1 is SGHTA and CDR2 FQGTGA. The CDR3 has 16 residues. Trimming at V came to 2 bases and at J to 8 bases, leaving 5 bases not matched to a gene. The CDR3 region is CASSLRTSGRRDEQFF. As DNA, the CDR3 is TGTGCCAGCAGCTTACGGACTAGCGGGAGGAGGGATGAGCAGTTCTTC. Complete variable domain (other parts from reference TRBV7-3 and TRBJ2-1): GAGVSQTPSNKVTEKGKYVELRCDPISGHTALYWYRQSLGQGPEFLIYFQGTGAADDSGLPNDRFFAVRPEGSVSTLKIQRTERGDSAVYLCASSLRTSGRRDEQFFGPGTRLTVL.

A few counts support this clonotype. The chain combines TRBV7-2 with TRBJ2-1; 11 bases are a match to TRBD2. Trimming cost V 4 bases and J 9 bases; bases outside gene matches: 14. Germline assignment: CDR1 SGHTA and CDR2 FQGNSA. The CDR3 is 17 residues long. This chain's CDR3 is CASSSPKTSGTASEQFF. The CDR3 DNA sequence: TGTGCCAGCAGCTCCCCAAAGACTAGCGGGACTGCTAGTGAGCAGTTCTTC.

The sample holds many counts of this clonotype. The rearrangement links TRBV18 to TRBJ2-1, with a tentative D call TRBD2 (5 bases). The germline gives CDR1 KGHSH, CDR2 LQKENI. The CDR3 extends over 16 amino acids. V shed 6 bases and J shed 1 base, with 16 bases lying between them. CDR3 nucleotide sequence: TGTGCCAGCTCCCTTACTAGTGATAGTTCCTACAATGAGCAGTTCTTC. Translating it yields CASSLTSDSSYNEQFF.

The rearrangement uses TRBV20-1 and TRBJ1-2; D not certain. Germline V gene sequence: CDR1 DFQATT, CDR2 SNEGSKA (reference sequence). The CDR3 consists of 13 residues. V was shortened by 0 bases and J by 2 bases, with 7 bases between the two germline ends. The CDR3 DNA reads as TGCAGTGCTAGAGATCCGGGGAACTATGGCTACACCTTC. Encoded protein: CSARDPGNYGYTF.

The chain's CDR3 is CASSLAGAQVAEAFF. CDR3 nucleotide sequence: TGCGCCAGCAGCTTGGCTGGGGCCCAGGTCGCTGAAGCTTTCTTT. The V call is TRBV5-1, the J call TRBJ1-1; tentatively, D is TRBD1 (5 bases). Germline values: CDR1 SGHRS, CDR2 YFSETQ. Trimming removed 0 bases from V and 6 bases from J, with 15 bases in between. The length of the CDR3 is 15 residues.

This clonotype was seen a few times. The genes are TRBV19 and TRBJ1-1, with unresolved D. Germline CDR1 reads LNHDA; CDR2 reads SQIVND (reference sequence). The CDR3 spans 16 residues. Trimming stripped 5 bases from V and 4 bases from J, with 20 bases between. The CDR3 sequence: CASSLQASPRSTEAFF. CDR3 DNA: TGTGCCAGTAGTCTCCAGGCGTCCCCAAGGAGCACTGAAGCTTTCTTT. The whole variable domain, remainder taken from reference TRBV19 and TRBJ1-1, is DGGITQSPKYLFRKEGQNVTLSCEQNLNHDAMYWYRQDPGQGLRLIYYSQIVNDFQKGDIAEGYSVSREKKESFPLTVTSAQKNPTAFYLCASSLQASPRSTEAFFGQGTRLTVV.

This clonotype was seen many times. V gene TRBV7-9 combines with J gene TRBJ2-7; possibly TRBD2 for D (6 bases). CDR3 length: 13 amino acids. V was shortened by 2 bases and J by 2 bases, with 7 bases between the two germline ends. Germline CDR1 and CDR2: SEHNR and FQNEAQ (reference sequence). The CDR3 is CASSLTGAYEQYF. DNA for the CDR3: TGTGCCAGCAGCTTAACGGGAGCCTACGAGCAGTACTTC.

In DNA, the CDR3 is TGCAGTGCTAGAGATTGGGAGAACGGGAGCTCCTACGAGCAGTACTTC. Translation: CSARDWENGSSYEQYF. The V call is TRBV20-1, the J call TRBJ2-7, with D maybe TRBD2 (6 bases). The germline CDR1 and CDR2 sequences are DFQATT and SNEGSKA (reference sequence). The CDR3 is made up of 16 amino acids. The V and J ends lost 0 bases and 0 bases respectively, with 15 bases between them.

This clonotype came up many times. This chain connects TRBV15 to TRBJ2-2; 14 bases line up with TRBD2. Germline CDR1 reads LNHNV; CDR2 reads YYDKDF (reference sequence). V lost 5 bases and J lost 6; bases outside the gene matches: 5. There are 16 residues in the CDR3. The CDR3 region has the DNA TGTGCCACCAGCGCCCGACTAGCGGGAGGGTCCGGGGAGCTGTTTTTT. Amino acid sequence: CATSARLAGGSGELFF.

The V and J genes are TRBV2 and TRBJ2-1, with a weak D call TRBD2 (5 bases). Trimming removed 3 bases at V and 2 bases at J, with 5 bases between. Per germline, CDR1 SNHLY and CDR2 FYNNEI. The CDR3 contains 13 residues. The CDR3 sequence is CASSEEAYNEQFF. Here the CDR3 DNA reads TGTGCCAGCAGTGAGGAGGCCTACAATGAGCAGTTCTTC.

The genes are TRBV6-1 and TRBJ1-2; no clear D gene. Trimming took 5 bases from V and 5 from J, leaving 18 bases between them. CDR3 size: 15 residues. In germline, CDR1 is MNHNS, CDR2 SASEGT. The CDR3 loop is CASSNAPLDVYGYTF. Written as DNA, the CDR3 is TGTGCCAGCAGTAACGCCCCTTTGGACGTTTATGGCTACACCTTC.

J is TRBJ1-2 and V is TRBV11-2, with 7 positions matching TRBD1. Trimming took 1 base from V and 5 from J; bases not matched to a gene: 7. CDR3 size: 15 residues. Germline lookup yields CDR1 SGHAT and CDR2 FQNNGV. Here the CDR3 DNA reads TGTGCCAGCAGCTTAGGGACGGGACAGCTGTATGGCTACACCTTC. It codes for CASSLGTGQLYGYTF.

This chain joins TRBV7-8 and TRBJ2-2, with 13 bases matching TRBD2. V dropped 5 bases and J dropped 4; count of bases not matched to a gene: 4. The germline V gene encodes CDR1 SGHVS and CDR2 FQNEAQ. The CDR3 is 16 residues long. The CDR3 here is CASSVGLAGITGELFF. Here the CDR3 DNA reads TGTGCCAGCAGCGTGGGACTAGCGGGAATCACCGGGGAGCTGTTTTTT.

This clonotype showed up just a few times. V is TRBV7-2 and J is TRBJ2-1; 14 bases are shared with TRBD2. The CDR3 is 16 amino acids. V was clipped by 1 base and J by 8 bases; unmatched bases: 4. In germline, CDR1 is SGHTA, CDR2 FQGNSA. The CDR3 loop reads CASSLGTSGRRHEQFF. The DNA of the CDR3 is TGTGCCAGCAGCTTAGGGACTAGCGGGAGGAGGCATGAGCAGTTCTTC.

DNA of the CDR3: TGTGCCAGCAGCTTGGTATATTCGGACACCGGGGAGCTGTTTTTT. It yields the protein CASSLVYSDTGELFF. The J gene is TRBJ2-2, the V gene TRBV5-6; D is ambiguous. This CDR3 is built from 15 residues. V lost 0 bases, J lost 3 bases, and 9 bases lay in between. Germline CDR1 and CDR2: SGHDT and YYEEEE.

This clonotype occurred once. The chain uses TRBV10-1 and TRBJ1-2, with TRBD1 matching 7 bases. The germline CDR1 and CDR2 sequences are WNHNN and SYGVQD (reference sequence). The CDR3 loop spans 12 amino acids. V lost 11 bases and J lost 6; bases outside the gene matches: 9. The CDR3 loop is CAPTQGCDGYTF. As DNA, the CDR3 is TGCGCCCCGACACAGGGGTGTGATGGCTACACCTTC.

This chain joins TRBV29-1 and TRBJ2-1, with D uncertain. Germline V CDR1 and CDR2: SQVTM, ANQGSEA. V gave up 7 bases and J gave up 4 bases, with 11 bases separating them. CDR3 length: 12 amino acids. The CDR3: CSATGRYNEQFF. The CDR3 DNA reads TGCAGCGCCACGGGTCGATACAATGAGCAGTTCTTC.

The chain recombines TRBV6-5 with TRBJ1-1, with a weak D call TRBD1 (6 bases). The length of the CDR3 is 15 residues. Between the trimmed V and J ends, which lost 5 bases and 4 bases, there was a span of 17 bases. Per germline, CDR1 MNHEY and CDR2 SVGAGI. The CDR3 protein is CASSHNRAKSTEAFF. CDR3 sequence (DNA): TGTGCCAGCAGTCACAACAGGGCTAAGAGCACTGAAGCTTTCTTT.

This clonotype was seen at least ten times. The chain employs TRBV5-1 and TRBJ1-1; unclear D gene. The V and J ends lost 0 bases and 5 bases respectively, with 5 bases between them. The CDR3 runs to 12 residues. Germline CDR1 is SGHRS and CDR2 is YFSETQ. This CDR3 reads CASSLVGTEAFF. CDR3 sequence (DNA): TGCGCCAGCAGCTTGGTCGGGACTGAAGCTTTCTTT.